The clone carrying this TCR beta chain was recorded a few times. This entry belongs to a study of blood T cell repertoires in COVID-19. The wider study: COVID-19 samples from acute and convalescent phases originated in the United States, Italy and Spain. T cells, B-cell-depleted T cells, or PBMCs provided the cDNA or gDNA that served as material.

The CDR3 spans 15 residues. Per the germline V gene, CDR1 is SQVTM and CDR2 is ANQGSEA. The ends were cut back, 0 bases at V and 6 bases at J, with 18 bases in the middle. Per the original methods: Amplifying reference gene primers gave estimates of nucleated cell counts. Some clones are missing from TCRdb's copy, which holds only in-frame ones; the method was immunoSEQ multiplex PCR. For V, J and clone size, that table is used; D and trimming come from the DNA. The table has 180,000 or so clones, about 91% seen once; the top ten hold 1.5% to 2%. This sequence was found in a woman aged 45-65 years with acute or convalescent COVID-19. The specimen sequenced was peripheral blood. The gene calls are TRBV29-1 and TRBJ2-7, with a tentative D call TRBD2 (5 bases). The CDR3 bases are TGCAGCGTTGAAGATCCCGTTATTTTACGGGGCGAGCAGTACTTC. Translating gives CSVEDPVILRGEQYF.